Sequencing of this T cell receptor beta chain was carried out in a study of post-analysis software for immune sequencing data. Background on the study: Disease trajectories encompassed relapsing-remitting, secondary progressive and progressive-relapsing multiple sclerosis.

This clonotype turned up a few times. The antigen remains undetermined. TCR beta cDNA libraries included unique molecular identifiers. T cells numbering roughly 0.9 to 10 million yielded cDNA molecules that totaled roughly 500,000. In TCRdb, the PCR reads were re-called with MiXCR into one record per CDR3 protein. Of hundreds of thousands of distinct CDR3 sequences in the sample, 53% are singletons; the top ten hold approximately 4.4%. The study, taken as a whole, reports: Samples sharing a preparation batch grouped tightly together when assessed by F measure. Compared with controls, patients showed significantly lower normalized Chao1 diversity. Elevated frequency relative to controls characterized several TRBV segments in patients, TRBV5-6, TRBV5-1 and TRBV20-1 among them.

The CDR3 runs 15 residues. Germline assignment: CDR1 DFQATT and CDR2 SNEGSKA (reference sequence). V lost 0 bases and J 7 bases, leaving 16 bases between the germline ends. This clonotype originated in a girl aged 5 to 17 with multiple sclerosis. The sample taken for sequencing was blood. The V gene is TRBV20-1, the J gene TRBJ1-5, with TRBD1 as a possible D gene (5 bases). The CDR3 loop reads CSARDYGGSGQPQHF. The CDR3 coding sequence is TGCAGTGCTAGAGATTATGGGGGTTCTGGCCAGCCCCAGCATTTT.